Each of the 9 T cell receptor beta chains below was sequenced from the same sample in a study of Graves' ophthalmopathy and Graves' hyperthyroidism. Amplification targeted the TCR beta CDR3 regions, with RNA transcripts as the source material. The first round was an RT-PCR with HTBI primers, and the second round was a multiplex PCR. TCRdb itself ran the multiplex PCR reads through MiXCR, one entry per CDR3 protein. The sample has 200,000 to 250,000 distinct CDR3 sequences, about 46% seen once. The specimen sequenced was peripheral blood. Receptor source: an adult man with Graves' ophthalmopathy.

This clonotype was picked up a small number of times. This rearrangement joins TRBV7-3 to TRBJ2-2; tentatively, D is TRBD2 (6 bases). V shed 6 bases and J shed 1 base, with 15 bases lying between them. This CDR3 has 16 amino acids. Germline V gives CDR1 SGHTA, CDR2 FQGTGA. CDR3: CASSYGGLKNTGELFF. CDR3 nucleotide sequence: TGTGCCAGCAGTTACGGGGGACTGAAGAACACCGGGGAGCTGTTTTTT.

The chain carries TRBV7-6 and TRBJ1-2; D not certain. The germline V gene has CDR1 SGHVS and CDR2 FNYEAQ. This CDR3 spans 14 amino acids. The ends were cut back, 5 bases at V and 0 bases at J, with 10 bases in the middle. CDR3 bases: TGTGCCAGCAGCCTGGACGGCACTAACTATGGCTACACCTTC. It translates to CASSLDGTNYGYTF.

The rearrangement uses TRBV15 and TRBJ2-7; 7 bases fit TRBD1. V lost 3 bases and J lost 4; bases outside the gene matches: 6. Germline V gene data show CDR1 as LNHNV and CDR2 as YYDKDF (reference sequence). The CDR3 has 14 residues. The CDR3 region is CATSSSGTAYEQYF. CDR3 DNA: TGTGCCACCAGCAGTTCCGGGACAGCTTACGAGCAGTACTTC.

This clonotype was picked up many times. This rearrangement joins TRBV7-2 to TRBJ1-2; no clear D. V lost 4 bases to trimming and J lost 6 bases, with 12 bases between them. This CDR3 comprises 13 residues. The V gene's germline CDR1 is SGHTA and CDR2 FQGNSA. The CDR3 spells CASSSGGSNGYTF. The CDR3 DNA reads as TGTGCCAGCAGCTCGGGAGGGTCGAATGGCTACACCTTC.

This clonotype occurred many times. J is TRBJ2-5 and V is TRBV7-2; no clear D. The germline V and J ends were trimmed by 1 base and 4 bases, with 13 bases remaining between them. CDR3 length equals 15 residues. Germline lookup yields CDR1 SGHTA and CDR2 FQGNSA. The CDR3 nucleotides are TGTGCCAGCAGCTTAGAATCCGTGGGGTTAGAGACCCAGTACTTC. The encoded protein is CASSLESVGLETQYF.

V is TRBV29-1 and J is TRBJ1-1; D gene uncertain. The CDR3 is 12 residues long. Germline CDR1 and CDR2: SQVTM and ANQGSEA. Between the trimmed V and J ends, which lost 3 bases and 1 base, there was a span of 6 bases. CDR3 residues: CSVEDGNTEAFF. The CDR3 DNA reads TGCAGCGTTGAGGACGGGAACACTGAAGCTTTCTTT.

V and J are TRBV2 and TRBJ2-7; 12 bases agree with TRBD2. The trim removed 8 bases at V and 4 bases at J, leaving 12 bases unmatched. This CDR3 has 16 residues. Germline V gene sequence: CDR1 SNHLY, CDR2 FYNNEI. The CDR3 bases are TGTGCCAGCTCACGAGATACTAGCGGGGGGAGGTACGAGCAGTACTTC. Its translation is CASSRDTSGGRYEQYF.

V gene TRBV24-1 combines with J gene TRBJ2-5; 10 nucleotides line up with TRBD1. The CDR3 runs 15 residues. The V and J ends lost 3 bases and 5 bases, in that order; junction bases with no gene match: 5. In germline, CDR1 is KGHDR, CDR2 SFDVKD. The CDR3 coding sequence is TGTGCCACCAGTGATCGACAGGGGGCTAAGGAGACCCAGTACTTC. Translation gives CATSDRQGAKETQYF.

The chain uses TRBV7-2 and TRBJ2-2, with D perhaps TRBD1 (5 bases). The ends were cut back, 3 bases at V and 5 bases at J, with 13 bases in the middle. This CDR3 has 15 amino acids. The germline CDR1 and CDR2 sequences are SGHTA and FQGNSA. CDR3 amino acids: CASSFGRGKTGELFF. In DNA, the CDR3 is TGTGCCAGCAGCTTCGGAAGGGGAAAGACCGGGGAGCTGTTTTTT.